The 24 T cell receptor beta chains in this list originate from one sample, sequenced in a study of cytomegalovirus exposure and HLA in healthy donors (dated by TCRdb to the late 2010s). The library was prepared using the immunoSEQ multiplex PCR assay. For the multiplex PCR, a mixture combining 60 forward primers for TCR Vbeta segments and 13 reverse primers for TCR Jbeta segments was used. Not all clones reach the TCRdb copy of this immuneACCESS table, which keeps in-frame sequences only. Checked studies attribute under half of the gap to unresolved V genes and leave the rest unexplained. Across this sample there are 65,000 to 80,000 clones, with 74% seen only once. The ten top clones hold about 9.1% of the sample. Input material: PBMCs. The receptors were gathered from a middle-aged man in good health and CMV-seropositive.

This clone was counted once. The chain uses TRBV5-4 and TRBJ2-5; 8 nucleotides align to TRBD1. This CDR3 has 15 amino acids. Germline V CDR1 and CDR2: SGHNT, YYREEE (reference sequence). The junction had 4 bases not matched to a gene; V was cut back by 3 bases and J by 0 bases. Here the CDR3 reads CASSSRQGHQETQYF. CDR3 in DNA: TGTGCCAGCAGCTCGCGACAGGGGCACCAAGAGACCCAGTACTTC.

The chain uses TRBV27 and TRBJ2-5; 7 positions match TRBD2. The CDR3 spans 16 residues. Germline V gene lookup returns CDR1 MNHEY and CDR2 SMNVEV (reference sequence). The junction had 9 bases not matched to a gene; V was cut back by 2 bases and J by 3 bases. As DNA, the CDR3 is TGTGCCAGCAGTTTACAGCCTAGCGGAACCGAAGAGACCCAGTACTTC. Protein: CASSLQPSGTEETQYF.

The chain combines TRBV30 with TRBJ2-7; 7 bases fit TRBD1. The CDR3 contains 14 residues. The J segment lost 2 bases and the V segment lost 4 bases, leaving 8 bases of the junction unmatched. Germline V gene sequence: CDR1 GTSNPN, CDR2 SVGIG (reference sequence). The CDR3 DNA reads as TGTGCCTGGACCCTCGGGACAGCCGCCTACGAGCAGTACTTC. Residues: CAWTLGTAAYEQYF.

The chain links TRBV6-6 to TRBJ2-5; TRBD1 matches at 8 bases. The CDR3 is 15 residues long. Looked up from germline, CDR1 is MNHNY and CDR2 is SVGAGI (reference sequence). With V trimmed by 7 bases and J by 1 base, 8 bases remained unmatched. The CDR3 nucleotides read TGTGCCAGCACGAATTCAGGGGGCCCCCAAGAGACCCAGTACTTC. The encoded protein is CASTNSGGPQETQYF.

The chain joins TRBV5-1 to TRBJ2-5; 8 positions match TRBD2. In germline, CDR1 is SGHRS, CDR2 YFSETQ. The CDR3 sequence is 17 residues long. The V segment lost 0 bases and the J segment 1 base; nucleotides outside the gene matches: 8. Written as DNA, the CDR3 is TGCGCCAGCAGCTTGGAGCCCTCGCGGGGGGCCCAAGAGACCCAGTACTTC. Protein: CASSLEPSRGAQETQYF.

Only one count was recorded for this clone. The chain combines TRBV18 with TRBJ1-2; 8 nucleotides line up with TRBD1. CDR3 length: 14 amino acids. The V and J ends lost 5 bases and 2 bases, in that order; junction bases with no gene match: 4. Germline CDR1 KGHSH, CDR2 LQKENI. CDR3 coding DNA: TGTGCCAGCTCAGAGGACAGGGCGAACTATGGCTACACCTTC. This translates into CASSEDRANYGYTF. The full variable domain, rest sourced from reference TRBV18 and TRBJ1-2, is NAGVMQNPRHLVRRRGQEARLRCSPMKGHSHVYWYRQLPEEGLKFMVYLQKENIIDESGMPKERFSAEFPKEGPSILRIQQVVRGDSAAYFCASSEDRANYGYTFGSGTRLTVV.

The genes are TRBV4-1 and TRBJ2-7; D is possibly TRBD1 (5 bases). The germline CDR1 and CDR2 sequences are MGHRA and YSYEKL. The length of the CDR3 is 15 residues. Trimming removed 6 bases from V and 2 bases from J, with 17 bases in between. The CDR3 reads CASSWPETGTYEQYF. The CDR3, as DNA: TGCGCCAGCAGTTGGCCCGAAACAGGCACCTACGAGCAGTACTTC.

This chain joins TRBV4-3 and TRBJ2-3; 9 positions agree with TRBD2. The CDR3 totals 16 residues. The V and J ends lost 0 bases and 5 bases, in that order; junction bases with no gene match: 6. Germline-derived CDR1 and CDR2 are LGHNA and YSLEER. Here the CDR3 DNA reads TGCGCCAGCAGCCAAGATGCCGCTAGCGGGGTAGATACGCAGTATTTT. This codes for CASSQDAASGVDTQYF.

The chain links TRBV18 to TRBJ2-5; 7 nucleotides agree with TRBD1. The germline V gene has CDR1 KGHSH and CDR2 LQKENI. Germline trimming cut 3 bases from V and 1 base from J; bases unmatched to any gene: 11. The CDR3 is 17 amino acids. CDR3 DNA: TGTGCCAGCTCACCCAACCTTGGACAGGCCTCCCAAGAGACCCAGTACTTC. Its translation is CASSPNLGQASQETQYF.

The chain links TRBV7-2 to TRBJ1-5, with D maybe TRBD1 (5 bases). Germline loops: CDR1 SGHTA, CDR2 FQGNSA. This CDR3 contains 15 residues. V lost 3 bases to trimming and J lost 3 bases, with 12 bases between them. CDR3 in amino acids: CASSFAGGVNQPQHF. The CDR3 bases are TGTGCCAGCAGCTTTGCGGGGGGGGTCAATCAGCCCCAGCATTTT.

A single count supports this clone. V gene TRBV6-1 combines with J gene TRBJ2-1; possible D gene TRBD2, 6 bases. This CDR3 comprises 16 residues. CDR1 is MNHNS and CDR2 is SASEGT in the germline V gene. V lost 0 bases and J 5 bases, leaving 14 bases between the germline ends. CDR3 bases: TGTGCCAGCAGTGAAGCCCTAGGGACTGGGAACAATGAGCAGTTCTTC. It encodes CASSEALGTGNNEQFF.

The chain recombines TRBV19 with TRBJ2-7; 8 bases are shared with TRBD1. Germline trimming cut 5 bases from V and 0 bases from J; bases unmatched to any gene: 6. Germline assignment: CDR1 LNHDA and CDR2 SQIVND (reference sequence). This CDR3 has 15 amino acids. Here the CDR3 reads CASSARTGSSYEQYF. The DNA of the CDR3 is TGTGCCAGTAGTGCCCGGACAGGGAGCTCCTACGAGCAGTACTTC.

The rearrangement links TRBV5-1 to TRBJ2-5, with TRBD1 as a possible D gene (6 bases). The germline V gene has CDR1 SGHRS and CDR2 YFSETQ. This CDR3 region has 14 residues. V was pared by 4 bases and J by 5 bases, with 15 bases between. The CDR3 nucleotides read TGCGCCAGCAGCCCAGGGGTTTCAGGGGAGACCCAGTACTTC. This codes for CASSPGVSGETQYF.

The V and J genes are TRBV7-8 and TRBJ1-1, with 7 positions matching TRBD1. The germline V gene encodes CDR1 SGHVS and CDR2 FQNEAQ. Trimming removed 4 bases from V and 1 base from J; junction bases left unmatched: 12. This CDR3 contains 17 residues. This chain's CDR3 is CASSSAYDRVGNTEAFF. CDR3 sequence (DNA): TGTGCCAGCAGCTCCGCCTACGACAGGGTAGGGAACACTGAAGCTTTCTTT.

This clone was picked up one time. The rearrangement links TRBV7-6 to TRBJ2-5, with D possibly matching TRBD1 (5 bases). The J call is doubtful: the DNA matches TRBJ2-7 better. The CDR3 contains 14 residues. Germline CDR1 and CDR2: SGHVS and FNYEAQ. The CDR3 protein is CASSLEGPSYEQYF. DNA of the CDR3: TGTGCCAGCAGCTTAGAGGGGCCGTCCTACGAGCAGTACTTC.

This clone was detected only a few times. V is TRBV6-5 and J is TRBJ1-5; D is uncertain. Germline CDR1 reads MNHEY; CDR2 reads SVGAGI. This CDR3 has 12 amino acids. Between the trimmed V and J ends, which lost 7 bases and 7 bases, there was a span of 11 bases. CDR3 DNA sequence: TGTGCCAGCAACCCCAGAGGACAGCCCCAGCATTTT. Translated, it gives CASNPRGQPQHF.

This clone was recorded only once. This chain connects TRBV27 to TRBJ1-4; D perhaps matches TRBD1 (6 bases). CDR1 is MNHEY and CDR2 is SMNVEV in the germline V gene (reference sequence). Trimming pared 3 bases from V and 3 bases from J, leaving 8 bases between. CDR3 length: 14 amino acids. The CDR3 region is CASSFRTANEKLFF. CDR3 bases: TGTGCCAGCAGTTTTAGGACAGCTAATGAAAAACTGTTTTTT.

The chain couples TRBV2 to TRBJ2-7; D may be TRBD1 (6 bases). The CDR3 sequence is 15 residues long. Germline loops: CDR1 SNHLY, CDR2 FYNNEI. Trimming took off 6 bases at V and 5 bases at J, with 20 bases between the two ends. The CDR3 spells CASRPDGGRGHEQYF. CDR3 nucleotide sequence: TGTGCCAGCAGGCCTGACGGAGGCAGGGGTCACGAGCAGTACTTC.

CDR3 DNA: TGTGCCAGCAGAGAGGATTCGAACACTGAAGCTTTCTTT. It codes for CASREDSNTEAFF. The chain joins TRBV21-1 to TRBJ1-1. TRBV21-1 corresponds to a pseudogene. The CDR3 has 13 residues.

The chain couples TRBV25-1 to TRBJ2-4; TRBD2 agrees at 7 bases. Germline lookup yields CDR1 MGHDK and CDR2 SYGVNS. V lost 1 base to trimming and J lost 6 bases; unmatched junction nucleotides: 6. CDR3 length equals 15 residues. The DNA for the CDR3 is TGTGCCAGCAGTGAATCTTGGGGGGGAAGAAACATTCAGTACTTC. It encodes CASSESWGGRNIQYF.

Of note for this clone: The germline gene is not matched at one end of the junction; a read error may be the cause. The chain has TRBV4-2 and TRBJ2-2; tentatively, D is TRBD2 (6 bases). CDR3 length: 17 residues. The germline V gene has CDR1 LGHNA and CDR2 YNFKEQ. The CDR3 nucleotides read TGTGCCAGCAGACAAGAAACGGGAGAGGATGTTGGCGGGGAGCTGTTTTTT. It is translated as CASRQETGEDVGGELFF.

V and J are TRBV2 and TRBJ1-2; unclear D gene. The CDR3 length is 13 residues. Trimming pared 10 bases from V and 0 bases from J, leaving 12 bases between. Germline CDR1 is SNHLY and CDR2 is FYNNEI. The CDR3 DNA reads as TGTGCCAACATATGGCCCTCTAACTATGGCTACACCTTC. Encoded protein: CANIWPSNYGYTF. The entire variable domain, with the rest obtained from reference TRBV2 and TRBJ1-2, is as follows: EPEVTQTPSHQVTQMGQEVILRCVPISNHLYFYWYRQILGQKVEFLVSFYNNEISEKSEIFDDQFSVERPDGSNFTLKIRSTKLEDSAMYFCANIWPSNYGYTFGSGTRLTVV.

The CDR3 is CASSVQGAGQPQHF. The CDR3 coding sequence is TGTGCCAGCAGTGTGCAGGGGGCTGGGCAGCCCCAGCATTTT. The rearrangement links TRBV6-1 to TRBJ1-5; 8 positions match TRBD1. Germline V lookup: CDR1 MNHNS, CDR2 SASEGT. This CDR3 comprises 14 residues. V dropped 4 bases and J dropped 7; count of bases not matched to a gene: 6.

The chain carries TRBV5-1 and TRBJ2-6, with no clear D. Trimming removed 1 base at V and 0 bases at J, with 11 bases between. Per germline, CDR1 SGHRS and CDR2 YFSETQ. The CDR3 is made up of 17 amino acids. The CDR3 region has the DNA TGCGCCAGCAGCTTGCTCAGTTCCAGCTCTGGGGCCAACGTCCTGACTTTC. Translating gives CASSLLSSSSGANVLTF. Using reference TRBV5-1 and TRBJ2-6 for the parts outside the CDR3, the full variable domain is KAGVTQTPRYLIKTRGQQVTLSCSPISGHRSVSWYQQTPGQGLQFLFEYFSETQRNKGNFPGRFSGRQFSNSRSEMNVSTLELGDSALYLCASSLLSSSSGANVLTFGAGSRLTVL.